This TCR beta chain derives from a study of shared clonotypes between healthy human individuals. Across the study: Each donor contributed plates that comprised three CD4 naive, three CD4 memory, two CD8 naive and one CD8 memory. Study results and caveats: Of the naive CD4 clonotypes, 4% to 5% were shared across several donors. Richness estimates generally favored naive over memory subsets.

Terminally differentiated effector memory CD45RA+ cells were excluded by CCR7 positive selection of CD45RO-negative cells. Germline V CDR1 and CDR2: GTSNPN, SVGIG (reference sequence). V was trimmed by 0 bases and J by 3 bases, leaving 16 bases between them. This CDR3 is 16 amino acids long. This clone was detected once. Its antigen is undetermined. Method: immunoSEQ multiplex PCR; TCRdb's copy keeps in-frame clones and lacks some. Of more than 550,000 clones listed, about 91% were seen once; the top ten hold about 24%. The sample consisted of naive CD8+ T cells sorted from blood. J is TRBJ2-3 and V is TRBV30; a possible D gene is TRBD2 (7 bases). This TCR came from a man aged 30-40 years in good health. In nucleotides, the CDR3 is TGTGCCTGGAGTGTAGGATGGGCGGGGGCAACAGATACGCAGTATTTT. It is translated as CAWSVGWAGATDTQYF.